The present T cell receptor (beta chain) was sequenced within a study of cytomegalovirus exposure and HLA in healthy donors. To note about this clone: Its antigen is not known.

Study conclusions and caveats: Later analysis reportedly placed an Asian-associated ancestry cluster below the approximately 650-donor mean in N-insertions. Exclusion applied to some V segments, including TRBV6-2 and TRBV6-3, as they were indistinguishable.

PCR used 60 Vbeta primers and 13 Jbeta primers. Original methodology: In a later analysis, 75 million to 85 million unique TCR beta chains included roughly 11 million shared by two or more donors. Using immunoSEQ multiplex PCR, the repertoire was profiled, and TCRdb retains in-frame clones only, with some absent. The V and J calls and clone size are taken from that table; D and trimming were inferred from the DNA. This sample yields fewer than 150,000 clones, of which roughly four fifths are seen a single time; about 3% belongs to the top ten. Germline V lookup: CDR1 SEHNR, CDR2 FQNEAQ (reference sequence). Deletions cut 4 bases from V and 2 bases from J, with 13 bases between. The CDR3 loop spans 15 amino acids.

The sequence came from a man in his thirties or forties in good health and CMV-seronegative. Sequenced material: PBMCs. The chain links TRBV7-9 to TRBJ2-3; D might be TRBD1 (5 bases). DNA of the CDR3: TGTGCCAGCAGCTACCTGACAGAAACCACAGATACGCAGTATTTT. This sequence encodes CASSYLTETTDTQYF. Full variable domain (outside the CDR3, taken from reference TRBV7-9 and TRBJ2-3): DTGVSQNPRHKITKRGQNVTFRCDPISEHNRLYWYRQTLGQGPEFLTYFQNEAQLEKSRLLSDRFSAERPKGSFSTLEIQRTEQGDSAMYLCASSYLTETTDTQYFGPGTRLTVL.